The clone carrying this T cell receptor beta chain was seen once. The CDR3 spans 14 residues. The V end lost 0 bases, the J end lost 4 bases, and 10 bases lay between the germline ends. Germline CDR1 and CDR2: SGHRS and YFSETQ. The data stem from a study of blood T cell repertoires in COVID-19. TCRdb's copy holds only in-frame clones and misses some; the assay was immunoSEQ multiplex PCR. The data hold some 49,000 clones, with more than 75% observed a single time. Source material: peripheral blood. This sequence originates from a man in his 70s with active COVID-19. The chain joins TRBV5-1 to TRBJ1-1, with D unresolved. The CDR3 spells CASSLEEVSTEAFF. CDR3 coding DNA: TGCGCCAGCAGCTTGGAAGAGGTGAGCACTGAAGCTTTCTTT.